This paragraph covers one T cell receptor (beta chain) sequence. Antigen unknown. The data are from a study of T cell repertoires in aging, cancer and after chemotherapy. Study at large: Chronic lymphocytic leukemia patients on fludarabine- or bendamustine-based regimens gave paired samples before and after chemotherapy. The whole study produced a dataset of about 8.8 million TCR reads.

TRB rearrangements spanning V, D and J were amplified using mixed TRB-A/B primers. TCRdb called the multiplex PCR reads again in MiXCR, with one record for every CDR3 protein. In the table there are 4,500 to 5,000 distinct CDR3 sequences, about 33% of which are singletons. General observations from the study: Untreated cancer patients had significantly lower blood TCR diversity than age-matched healthy donors. The repertoire data cannot show anything about immunological memory following chemotherapy.

The template was genomic DNA from peripheral blood, not RNA. The V gene's germline CDR1 is MNHEY and CDR2 SVGAGI. J was trimmed by 7 bases and V by 4 bases; bases with no gene match: 11. The CDR3 is made up of 16 amino acids. Sequenced input: blood. The V gene is TRBV6-5, the J gene TRBJ2-3, with 10 bases lining up with TRBD2. The TCR comes from a human donor with a blood cancer. CDR3 sequence (DNA): TGTGCCAGCAGTTCATTGAGCGGGGGGGATTGGAATACGCAGTATTTT. Amino acids: CASSSLSGGDWNTQYF.